Below are 21 T cell receptor beta chains sequenced from a single sample in a study of blood T cell repertoires in COVID-19. Measured with immunoSEQ multiplex PCR; TCRdb has only the in-frame clones, and not every one. Here the sample spans 54,000 or so clones, about 83% being singletons. Sequenced sample: peripheral blood. The receptors come from a woman of 80 years or more with acute or convalescent COVID-19.

J is TRBJ2-1 and V is TRBV11-3; 8 bases agree with TRBD1. The CDR3 spans 15 residues. Germline V gene data show CDR1 as SGHNT and CDR2 as YENEEA. The trim removed 0 bases at V and 7 bases at J, leaving 5 bases unmatched. CDR3 nucleotides: TGTGCCAGCAGCTTAGAGGGACAGGTGGCAAATGAGCAGTTCTTC. It encodes CASSLEGQVANEQFF.

The chain uses TRBV5-4 and TRBJ1-1, with TRBD1 identical over 8 bases. Germline V CDR1 and CDR2: SGHNT, YYREEE (reference sequence). The CDR3 length is 15 residues. V lost 0 bases and J lost 4; bases outside the gene matches: 5. The CDR3 is CASSLDRGVSTEAFF. CDR3 coding DNA: TGTGCCAGCAGCTTGGACAGGGGGGTATCCACTGAAGCTTTCTTT.

The gene calls are TRBV4-1 and TRBJ1-1; D call uncertain. V was clipped by 0 bases and J by 1 base, with 18 bases between them. CDR1 and CDR2 from the germline V gene are MGHRA and YSYEKL. The CDR3 sequence is 18 residues long. DNA for the CDR3: TGCGCCAGCAGCCAAGATAGTTTTGGCGGTCAGTGGAACACTGAAGCTTTCTTT. Translation gives CASSQDSFGGQWNTEAFF.

This clone was found a few times. The chain couples TRBV9 to TRBJ1-1; D possibly corresponds to TRBD1 (6 bases). V was pared by 8 bases and J by 0 bases, with 11 bases between. The CDR3 length is 13 residues. Germline assignment: CDR1 SGDLS and CDR2 YYNGEE. The CDR3 DNA reads TGTGCCAGTAGACAGGACTTGAACACTGAAGCTTTCTTT. Translating gives CASRQDLNTEAFF.

The gene calls are TRBV28 and TRBJ1-4, with 8 positions matching TRBD1. The ends lost 6 bases at V and 2 bases at J; junction bases unmatched: 5. The CDR3 covers 15 residues. Germline V gene data show CDR1 as MDHEN and CDR2 as SYDVKM. CDR3 in amino acids: CASSTGGSTNEKLFF. The CDR3 DNA is TGTGCCAGCAGCACAGGGGGTTCGACTAATGAAAAACTGTTTTTT.

As regards this clone: The junction and the germline gene differ at one end; a read error may be behind it. CDR3 region: CSVSAGTDDNF. CDR3 coding DNA: TGCAGTGTTTCAGCCGGGACAGACGACAACTTT. The rearrangement joins TRBV20-1 to TRBJ1-6; 7 bases line up with TRBD1. The CDR3 loop spans 11 amino acids. Per the germline V gene, CDR1 is DFQATT and CDR2 is SNEGSKA (reference sequence).

The chain has TRBV24-1 and TRBJ2-1; D is possibly TRBD2 (6 bases). V was pared by 1 base and J by 9 bases, with 9 bases between. CDR1 and CDR2 from the germline V gene are KGHDR and SFDVKD. The CDR3 totals 13 residues. CDR3 region: CATSDFGGGEQFF. The DNA for the CDR3 is TGTGCCACCAGTGATTTCGGGGGTGGTGAGCAGTTCTTC.

This sequence joins TRBV6-1 and TRBJ2-7; 8 bases align to TRBD1. Germline CDR1 and CDR2: MNHNS and SASEGT. This CDR3 comprises 13 residues. The ends lost 3 bases at V and 7 bases at J; junction bases unmatched: 5. The CDR3 DNA follows: TGTGCCAGCAGTGAGGTTAACAGGGGGGAGCAGTACGTC. Amino acids: CASSEVNRGEQYV.

This sequence joins TRBV25-1 and TRBJ1-2; possibly TRBD1 for D (6 bases). The germline gives CDR1 MGHDK, CDR2 SYGVNS. V dropped 7 bases and J dropped 3 bases, with 21 bases sitting between them. The CDR3 has 16 amino acids. The CDR3 reads CASKASAGEIHYGYTF. For the CDR3, the DNA is TGTGCCAGCAAGGCCTCGGCAGGGGAGATCCACTATGGCTACACCTTC.

In its sample, this clone was seen a few times. This rearrangement joins TRBV5-1 to TRBJ2-3; D unclear. Trimming shortened V by 1 base and J by 2 bases, and 8 bases separated the two germline ends. The V gene's germline CDR1 is SGHRS and CDR2 YFSETQ. The CDR3 has 14 residues. Here the CDR3 reads CASSLSYVTDTQYF. DNA of the CDR3: TGCGCCAGCAGCTTGTCTTATGTCACAGATACGCAGTATTTT.

This chain uses TRBV28 with TRBJ1-2; possible D gene TRBD1, 6 bases. The CDR3 spans 15 residues. V was clipped by 3 bases and J by 2 bases, with 13 bases between them. Per the germline V gene, CDR1 is MDHEN and CDR2 is SYDVKM. The CDR3 reads CASSFPTRGNYGYTF. DNA of the CDR3: TGTGCCAGCAGTTTTCCCACGAGGGGGAACTATGGCTACACCTTC.

V is TRBV5-1 and J is TRBJ2-2; D not resolved. CDR1 is SGHRS and CDR2 is YFSETQ in the germline V gene. CDR3 length equals 15 residues. With 4 bases removed from V and 0 bases from J, the gap between germline ends came to 10 bases. The CDR3 loop is CASSQSTSNTGELFF. CDR3 nucleotide sequence: TGCGCCAGCAGCCAGTCCACCTCGAACACCGGGGAGCTGTTTTTT.

The chain recombines TRBV6-5 with TRBJ1-1; D perhaps matches TRBD1 (6 bases). The CDR3 extends over 14 amino acids. Trimming left V 5 bases short and J 3 bases short, with 13 bases between. The germline V gene has CDR1 MNHEY and CDR2 SVGAGI. Written as DNA, the CDR3 is TGTGCCAGCAGTCAGGACAGAGGAGACACTGAAGCTTTCTTT. Its translation is CASSQDRGDTEAFF.

The chain couples TRBV7-3 to TRBJ2-3; TRBD1 matches 10 bases. The length of the CDR3 is 14 residues. V shed 2 bases and J 7 bases; nucleotides not matched to a gene: 3. Germline lookup yields CDR1 SGHTA and CDR2 FQGTGA. The CDR3, as DNA: TGTGCCAGCAGCTTAGGACAGGGGGTGAATACGCAGTATTTT. Its protein product is CASSLGQGVNTQYF.

The chain employs TRBV5-1 and TRBJ2-3; 7 bases align to TRBD1. The CDR3 contains 13 residues. Germline CDR1 SGHRS, CDR2 YFSETQ. J was trimmed by 7 bases and V by 4 bases; bases with no gene match: 6. Written as DNA, the CDR3 is TGCGCCAGCAGCAGCCGACAGGGTTATACGCAGTATTTT. As protein: CASSSRQGYTQYF.

This clone showed up just once. The chain recombines TRBV5-1 with TRBJ2-5, with TRBD2 matching over 9 bases. The germline V gene has CDR1 SGHRS and CDR2 YFSETQ. The V gene end was trimmed by 4 bases and the J gene end by 4 bases; junction bases not matched to a gene: 14. The CDR3 consists of 17 residues. CDR3: CASSVDRGAGGGETQYF. The CDR3 DNA is TGCGCCAGCAGCGTGGACCGGGGAGCGGGAGGTGGAGAGACCCAGTACTTC.

The V gene is TRBV4-2, the J gene TRBJ2-5; tentatively, D is TRBD2 (5 bases). Between the trimmed V and J ends, which lost 0 bases and 4 bases, there was a span of 21 bases. From germline, CDR1 is LGHNA and CDR2 YNFKEQ. The CDR3 is 18 amino acids. CDR3 residues: CASSQDRRKGGAVETQYF. In nucleotides, the CDR3 is TGTGCCAGCAGCCAAGATCGCAGGAAAGGCGGAGCGGTAGAGACCCAGTACTTC.

The CDR3, as DNA: TGTGCCAGCAGCTCGACAGGGCCACCCTTGAACACTGAAGCTTTCTTT. Protein: CASSSTGPPLNTEAFF. The J gene is TRBJ1-1, the V gene TRBV7-8; 7 bases line up with TRBD1. Losses at the gene ends were 4 bases for V and 0 bases for J; bases not matched to a gene: 8. Germline V lookup: CDR1 SGHVS, CDR2 FQNEAQ. The CDR3 covers 16 residues.

This chain uses TRBV19 with TRBJ2-3; 8 nucleotides agree with TRBD2. This CDR3 is built from 16 residues. The V gene end was trimmed by 5 bases and the J gene end by 0 bases; junction bases not matched to a gene: 7. CDR1 is LNHDA and CDR2 is SQIVND in the germline V gene (reference sequence). As DNA, the CDR3 is TGTGCCAGTAGTTTAAGCGGGGGCCTTAGCACAGATACGCAGTATTTT. Its translation: CASSLSGGLSTDTQYF.

The V gene is TRBV7-2, the J gene TRBJ2-7; D is possibly TRBD1 (6 bases). Germline CDR1 SGHTA, CDR2 FQGNSA. The CDR3 totals 13 residues. V lost 3 bases and J 3 bases, leaving 9 bases between the germline ends. The CDR3 reads CASSFGQIYEQYF. In DNA form, the CDR3 reads TGTGCCAGCAGCTTTGGACAGATCTACGAGCAGTACTTC.

The rearrangement links TRBV19 to TRBJ2-4; 8 bases line up with TRBD2. The germline gives CDR1 LNHDA, CDR2 SQIVND (reference sequence). The length of the CDR3 is 15 residues. After removal of 2 bases from V and 5 bases from J, the junction contained 5 bases not matched to a gene. The CDR3 nucleotides are TGTGCCAGTAGTATACAGCGGGGGACCCAAAACATTCAGTACTTC. Protein sequence: CASSIQRGTQNIQYF. The whole variable domain, remainder taken from reference TRBV19 and TRBJ2-4, is DGGITQSPKYLFRKEGQNVTLSCEQNLNHDAMYWYRQDPGQGLRLIYYSQIVNDFQKGDIAEGYSVSREKKESFPLTVTSAQKNPTAFYLCASSIQRGTQNIQYFGAGTRLSVL.